This T cell receptor (beta chain) derives from a study of blood T cell repertoires in COVID-19. Study at large: The cDNA or gDNA used as material had been derived from T cells, B-cell-depleted T cells, or PBMCs.

Germline CDR1 reads MDHEN; CDR2 reads SYDVKM. V gave up 1 base and J gave up 7 bases; unmatched junction bases: 4. The CDR3 has 14 residues. This table comes from immunoSEQ multiplex PCR, and its TCRdb copy is limited to in-frame clones, with some not included. The sample carries 240,000 or so clones, roughly 91% recorded once. Study members were between roughly 18 and 89 years old and lived in 20 to 30 US regions. The genes are TRBV28 and TRBJ2-1; 7 nucleotides match TRBD1. The sequencing sample was made of PBMCs or T cells enriched from blood (not recorded which). The sequence came from a middle-aged man who had recovered from COVID-19. This CDR3 is CASSLYARGNEQFF. The CDR3 coding sequence is TGTGCCAGCAGTTTATACGCCAGGGGGAATGAGCAGTTCTTC.